The clone carrying this T cell receptor (beta chain) appeared many times. Its antigen is undetermined. This specimen comes from a study of regulatory T cells in long-lasting Graves disease. Libraries of TCR beta came from iRepertoire HTBI primers plus Arm-PCR of CDR3 regions. TCRdb reanalysed the multiplex PCR reads using MiXCR and keeps one entry per CDR3 protein. The table shows about 380,000 distinct CDR3 sequences, with 15% occurring only once. Documented time point: newly diagnosed GD, antithyroid drugs for less than 3 months. Researchers made the TCR library from RNA that was extracted from PBMCs. The V end lost 6 bases, the J end lost 1 base, and 21 bases lay between the germline ends. The CDR3 is 17 residues long. The germline V gene has CDR1 LGHDT and CDR2 YNNKEL (reference sequence). General study points: Not thyroid tissue but only peripheral blood was studied. A greater number of public clonotypes (about 2,900) was shared by persistent patients than by new patients (about 880). TCR diversity was lower in persistent Graves' patients than in newly diagnosed ones.

The clonotype comes from a female donor with Graves disease. The genes are TRBV3-1 and TRBJ1-1; D remains ambiguous. This specimen was peripheral blood mononuclear cells (PBMCs), taken at new diagnosis, from a patient treated with antithyroid drugs. CDR3 protein: CASSSEGLGRTNTEAFF. CDR3 DNA: TGTGCCAGCAGTTCGGAAGGCTTAGGGCGCACGAACACTGAAGCTTTCTTT.